This entry is about one T cell receptor (beta chain). Antigen: not known. The sample belongs to a study of T cells in lung cancer brain metastases. General study results and limits: Compared with paired primaries, brain metastases showed fewer unique productive clones (roughly 1,600 versus 4,900).

The V gene's germline CDR1 is MNHEY and CDR2 SVGAGI. The ends were cut back, 10 bases at V and 8 bases at J, with 15 bases in the middle. CDR3 size: 13 residues. Exclusion applied to any patient with a history of multiple malignancies. Guided by marked H&E slides, tumor areas were macrodissected from 5 or 6 unstained, deparaffinized about 9.1 um sections. Genomic DNA input was roughly 2.24 to 4.92 ug, equal within pairs. TCRdb's copy holds only in-frame clones and misses some; the assay was immunoSEQ multiplex PCR. Here the sample spans some 720 clones, almost 95% being singletons. The chain couples TRBV6-5 to TRBJ1-6, with D perhaps TRBD1 (6 bases). This TCR came from a man aged 55 to 69 with non-small cell lung cancer that had spread to the brain. Sequenced input: tumor tissue from a brain metastasis. In DNA, the CDR3 is TGTGCCACAACACCGAGGGGGGATTCACCCCTCCACTTT. It codes for CATTPRGDSPLHF.